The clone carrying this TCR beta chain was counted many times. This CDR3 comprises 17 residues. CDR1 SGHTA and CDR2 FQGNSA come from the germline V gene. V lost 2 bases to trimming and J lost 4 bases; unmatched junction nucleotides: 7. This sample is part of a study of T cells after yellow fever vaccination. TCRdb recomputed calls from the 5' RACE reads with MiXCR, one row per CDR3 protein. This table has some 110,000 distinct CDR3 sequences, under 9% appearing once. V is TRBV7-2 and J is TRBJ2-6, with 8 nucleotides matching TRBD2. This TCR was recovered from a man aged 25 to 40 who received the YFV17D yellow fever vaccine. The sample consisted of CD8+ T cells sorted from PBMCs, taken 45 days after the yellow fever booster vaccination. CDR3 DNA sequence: TGTGCCAGCAGCTTAATCGGGAGGGCTGTGGGGGCCAACGTCCTGACTTTC. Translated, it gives CASSLIGRAVGANVLTF.